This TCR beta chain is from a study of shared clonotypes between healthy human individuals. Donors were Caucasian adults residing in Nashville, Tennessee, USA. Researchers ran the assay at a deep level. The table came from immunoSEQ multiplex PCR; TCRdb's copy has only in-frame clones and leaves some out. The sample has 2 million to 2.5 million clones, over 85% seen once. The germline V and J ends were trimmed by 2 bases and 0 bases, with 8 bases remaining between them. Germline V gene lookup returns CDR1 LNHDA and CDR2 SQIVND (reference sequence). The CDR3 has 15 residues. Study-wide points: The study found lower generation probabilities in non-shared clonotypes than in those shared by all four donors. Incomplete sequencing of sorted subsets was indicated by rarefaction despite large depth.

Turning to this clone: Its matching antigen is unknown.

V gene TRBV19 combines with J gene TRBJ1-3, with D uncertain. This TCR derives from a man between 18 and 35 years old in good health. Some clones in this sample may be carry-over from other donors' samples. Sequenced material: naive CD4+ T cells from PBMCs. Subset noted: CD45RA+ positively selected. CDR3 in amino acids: CASSISVVSGNTIYF. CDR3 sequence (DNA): TGTGCCAGTAGTATATCGGTCGTCTCTGGAAACACCATATATTTT.